This TCR beta chain comes out of a study of blood T cell repertoires in COVID-19. Study-wide background: Samples representing acute and convalescent COVID-19 were sourced from the United States, Italy and Spain. Sample material is recorded as cDNA or gDNA derived from T cells, B-cell-depleted T cells, or PBMCs.

In the original processing: Amplification with reference gene primers provided the estimates of nucleated cell counts. Clones were read by immunoSEQ multiplex PCR, and TCRdb kept only the in-frame ones, dropping some. That table gives V, J and clone size, and the DNA gave D and trimming. Among roughly 97,000 clones listed, over 75% were seen once. Trimming took 1 base from V and 1 from J, leaving 9 bases between them. Germline V gene sequence: CDR1 SGHRS, CDR2 YFSETQ. There are 15 residues in the CDR3. Notes on this clone: Distinct nucleotide sequences in the sample also encode this CDR3.

The chain is built from TRBV5-1 and TRBJ1-5, with D possibly TRBD1 on 5 matching bases. Sequencing was carried out using peripheral blood. The TCR was taken from a man aged 55 to 70 with acute or convalescent COVID-19. The CDR3 region has the DNA TGCGCCAGCAGCTTGCAGGGAGGAAGCAATCAGCCCCAGCATTTT. Amino acids: CASSLQGGSNQPQHF.